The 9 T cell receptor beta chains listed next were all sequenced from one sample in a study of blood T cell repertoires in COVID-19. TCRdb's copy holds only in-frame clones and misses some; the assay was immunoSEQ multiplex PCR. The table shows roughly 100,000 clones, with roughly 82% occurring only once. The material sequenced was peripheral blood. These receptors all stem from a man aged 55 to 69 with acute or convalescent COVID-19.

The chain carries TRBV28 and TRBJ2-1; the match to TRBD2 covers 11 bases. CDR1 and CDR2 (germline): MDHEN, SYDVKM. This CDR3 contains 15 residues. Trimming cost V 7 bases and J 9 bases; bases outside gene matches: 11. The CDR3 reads CASTTLGTSGIEQFF. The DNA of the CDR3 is TGTGCCAGCACTACTCTCGGGACTAGCGGTATTGAGCAGTTCTTC.

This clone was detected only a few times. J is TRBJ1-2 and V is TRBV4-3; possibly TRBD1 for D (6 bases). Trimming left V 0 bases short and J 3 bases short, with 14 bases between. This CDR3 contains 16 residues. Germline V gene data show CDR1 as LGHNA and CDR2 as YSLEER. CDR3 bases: TGCGCCAGCAGCCAAGAGTCAGGGACAAACTACTATGGCTACACCTTC. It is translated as CASSQESGTNYYGYTF.

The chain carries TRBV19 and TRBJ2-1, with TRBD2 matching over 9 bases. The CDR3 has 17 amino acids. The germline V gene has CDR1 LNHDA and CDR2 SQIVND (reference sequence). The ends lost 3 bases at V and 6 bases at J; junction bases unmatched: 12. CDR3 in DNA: TGTGCCAGTAGTATCAAGGCCCTGCGACTAGCGGTCAATGAGCAGTTCTTC. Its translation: CASSIKALRLAVNEQFF. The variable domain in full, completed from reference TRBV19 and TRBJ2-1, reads DGGITQSPKYLFRKEGQNVTLSCEQNLNHDAMYWYRQDPGQGLRLIYYSQIVNDFQKGDIAEGYSVSREKKESFPLTVTSAQKNPTAFYLCASSIKALRLAVNEQFFGPGTRLTVL.

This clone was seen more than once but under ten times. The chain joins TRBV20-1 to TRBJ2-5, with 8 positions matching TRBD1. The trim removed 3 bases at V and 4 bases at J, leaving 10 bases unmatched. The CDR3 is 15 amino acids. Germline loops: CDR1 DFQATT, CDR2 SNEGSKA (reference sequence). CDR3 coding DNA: TGCAGTGCTAGTCGAACAGGGGGTAGATCAGAGACCCAGTACTTC. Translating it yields CSASRTGGRSETQYF.

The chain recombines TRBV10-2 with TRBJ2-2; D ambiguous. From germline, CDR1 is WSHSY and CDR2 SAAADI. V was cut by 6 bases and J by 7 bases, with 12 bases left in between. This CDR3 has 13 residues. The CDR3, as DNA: TGCGCCAGCAGAATTCATACGGTCGGGGAGCTGTTTTTT. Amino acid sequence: CASRIHTVGELFF.

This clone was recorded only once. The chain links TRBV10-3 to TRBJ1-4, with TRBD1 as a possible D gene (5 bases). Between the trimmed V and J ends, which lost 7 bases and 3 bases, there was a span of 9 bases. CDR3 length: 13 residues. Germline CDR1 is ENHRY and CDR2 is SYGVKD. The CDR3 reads CAINGGPNEKLFF. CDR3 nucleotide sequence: TGTGCCATCAACGGGGGACCTAATGAAAAACTGTTTTTT.

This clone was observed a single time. The CDR3 sequence: CASSPGRAGGEAFF. In nucleotides, the CDR3 is TGCGCCAGCAGCCCTGGGAGGGCCGGGGGAGAAGCTTTCTTT. The chain has TRBV10-1 and TRBJ1-1; D might be TRBD1 (5 bases). Germline CDR1 reads WNHNN; CDR2 reads SYGVQD (reference sequence). Trimming took 6 bases from V and 8 from J, leaving 19 bases between them. The CDR3 sequence is 14 residues long.

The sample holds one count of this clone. The CDR3: CASNPLGGTGELFF. For the CDR3, the DNA is TGCGCCAGCAATCCCCTGGGGGGCACCGGGGAGCTGTTTTTT. The chain employs TRBV5-1 and TRBJ2-2; TRBD2 might be the D (6 bases). Trimming took 6 bases from V and 4 from J, leaving 13 bases between them. Germline CDR1 reads SGHRS; CDR2 reads YFSETQ. This CDR3 is 14 amino acids long.

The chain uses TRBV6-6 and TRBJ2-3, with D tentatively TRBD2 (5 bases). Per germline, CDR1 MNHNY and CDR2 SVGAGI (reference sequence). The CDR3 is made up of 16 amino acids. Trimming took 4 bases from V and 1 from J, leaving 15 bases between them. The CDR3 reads CASSSLEAERTDTQYF. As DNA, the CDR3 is TGTGCCAGCAGTTCCTTGGAAGCGGAGCGCACAGATACGCAGTATTTT.